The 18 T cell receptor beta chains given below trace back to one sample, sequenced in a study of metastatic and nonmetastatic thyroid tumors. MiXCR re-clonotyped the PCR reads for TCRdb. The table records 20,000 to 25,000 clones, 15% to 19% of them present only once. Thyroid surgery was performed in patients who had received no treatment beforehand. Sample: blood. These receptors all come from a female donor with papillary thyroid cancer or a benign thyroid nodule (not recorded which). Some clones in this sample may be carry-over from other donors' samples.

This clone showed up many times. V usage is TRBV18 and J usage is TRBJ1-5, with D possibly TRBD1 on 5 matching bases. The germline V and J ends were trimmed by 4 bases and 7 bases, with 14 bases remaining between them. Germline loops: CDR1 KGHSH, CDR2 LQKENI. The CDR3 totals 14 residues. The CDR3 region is CASSHGRKGQPQHF. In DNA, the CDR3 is TGTGCCAGCTCACACGGACGAAAGGGGCAGCCCCAGCATTTT.

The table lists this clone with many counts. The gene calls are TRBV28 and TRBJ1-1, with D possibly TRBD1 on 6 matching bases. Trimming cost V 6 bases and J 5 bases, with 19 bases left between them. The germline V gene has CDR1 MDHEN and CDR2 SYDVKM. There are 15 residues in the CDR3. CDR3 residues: CASSPWEGGGTEAFF. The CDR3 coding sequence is TGTGCCAGCAGCCCTTGGGAAGGGGGAGGGACTGAAGCTTTCTTT.

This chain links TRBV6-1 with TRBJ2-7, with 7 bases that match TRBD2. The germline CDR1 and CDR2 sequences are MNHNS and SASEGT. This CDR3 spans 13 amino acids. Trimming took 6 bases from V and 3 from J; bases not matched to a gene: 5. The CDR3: CASRERDLYEQYF. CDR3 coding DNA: TGTGCCAGCAGGGAGCGGGACCTCTACGAGCAGTACTTC.

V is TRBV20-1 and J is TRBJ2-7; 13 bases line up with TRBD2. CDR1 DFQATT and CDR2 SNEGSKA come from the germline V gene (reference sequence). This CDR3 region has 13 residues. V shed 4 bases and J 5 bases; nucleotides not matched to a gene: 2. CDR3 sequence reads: CSATGLAGDEQYF. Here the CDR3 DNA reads TGCAGTGCTACAGGACTAGCGGGAGACGAGCAGTACTTC.

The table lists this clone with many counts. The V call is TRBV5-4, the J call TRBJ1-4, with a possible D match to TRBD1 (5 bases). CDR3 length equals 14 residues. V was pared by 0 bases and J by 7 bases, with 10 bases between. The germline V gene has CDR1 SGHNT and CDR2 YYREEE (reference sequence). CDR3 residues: CASSLVGAGEKLFF. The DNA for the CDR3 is TGTGCCAGCAGCTTGGTAGGGGCTGGTGAAAAACTGTTTTTT. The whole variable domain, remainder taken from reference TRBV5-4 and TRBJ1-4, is ETGVTQSPTHLIKTRGQQVTLRCSSQSGHNTVSWYQQALGQGPQFIFQYYREEENGRGNFPPRFSGLQFPNYSSELNVNALELDDSALYLCASSLVGAGEKLFFGSGTQLSVL.

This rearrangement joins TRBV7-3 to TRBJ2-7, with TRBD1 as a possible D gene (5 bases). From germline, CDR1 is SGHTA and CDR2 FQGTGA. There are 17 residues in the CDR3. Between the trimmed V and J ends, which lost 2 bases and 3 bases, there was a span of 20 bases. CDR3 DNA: TGTGCCAGCAGCTTAGGCGGTGGTTGGCAGGGCGTCTACGAGCAGTACTTC. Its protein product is CASSLGGGWQGVYEQYF.

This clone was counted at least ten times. CDR3 nucleotides: TGTGCCAGCAGCTCCGGAGGGACTCAGCGCGACTCCTACGAGCAGTACTTC. It codes for CASSSGGTQRDSYEQYF. This chain connects TRBV5-5 to TRBJ2-7; weak D call: TRBD2 (6 bases). This CDR3 comprises 17 residues. In germline, CDR1 is SGHKS, CDR2 YYEKEE (reference sequence). V gave up 3 bases and J gave up 0 bases, with 19 bases separating them.

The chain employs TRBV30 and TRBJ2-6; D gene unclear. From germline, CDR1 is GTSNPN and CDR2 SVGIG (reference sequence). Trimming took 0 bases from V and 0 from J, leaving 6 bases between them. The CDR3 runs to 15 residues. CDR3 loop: CAWSVSLSGANVLTF. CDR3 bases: TGTGCCTGGAGTGTATCCCTCTCTGGGGCCAACGTCCTGACTTTC.

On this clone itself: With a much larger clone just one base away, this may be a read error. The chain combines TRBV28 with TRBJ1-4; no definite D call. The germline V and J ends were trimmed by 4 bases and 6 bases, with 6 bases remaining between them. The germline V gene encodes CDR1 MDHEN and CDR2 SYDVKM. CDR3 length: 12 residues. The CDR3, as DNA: TGTGCCAGCAGTTCATGTGATGAAAAACTGTTTTTT. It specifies CASSSCDEKLFF. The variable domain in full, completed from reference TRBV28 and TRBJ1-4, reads DVKVTQSSRYLVKRTGEKVFLECVQDMDHENMFWYRQDPGLGLRLIYFSYDVKMKEKGDIPEGYSVSREKKERFSLILESASTNQTSMYLCASSSCDEKLFFGSGTQLSVL.

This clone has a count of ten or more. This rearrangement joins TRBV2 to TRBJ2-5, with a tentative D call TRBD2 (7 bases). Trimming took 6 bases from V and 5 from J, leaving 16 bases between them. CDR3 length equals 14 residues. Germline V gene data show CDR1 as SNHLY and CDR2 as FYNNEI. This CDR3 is CASRFGGAMETQYF. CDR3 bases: TGTGCCAGCAGGTTTGGGGGGGCGATGGAGACCCAGTACTTC.

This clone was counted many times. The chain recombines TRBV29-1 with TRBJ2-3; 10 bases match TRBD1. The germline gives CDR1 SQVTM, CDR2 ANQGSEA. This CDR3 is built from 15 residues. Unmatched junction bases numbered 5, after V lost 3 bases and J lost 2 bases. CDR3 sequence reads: CSVEPGQGNTDTQYF. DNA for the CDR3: TGCAGCGTTGAGCCGGGACAGGGGAACACAGATACGCAGTATTTT.

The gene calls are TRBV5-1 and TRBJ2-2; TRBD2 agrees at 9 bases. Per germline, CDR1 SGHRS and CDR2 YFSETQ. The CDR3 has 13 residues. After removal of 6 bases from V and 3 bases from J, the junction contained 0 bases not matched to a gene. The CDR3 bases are TGCGCCAGCACTAGCGGGGACACCGGGGAGCTGTTTTTT. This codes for CASTSGDTGELFF.

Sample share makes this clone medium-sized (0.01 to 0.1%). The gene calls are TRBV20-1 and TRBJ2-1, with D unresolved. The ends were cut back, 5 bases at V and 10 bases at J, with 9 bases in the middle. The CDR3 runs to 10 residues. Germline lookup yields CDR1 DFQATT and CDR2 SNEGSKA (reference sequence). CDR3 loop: CSASWAEQFF. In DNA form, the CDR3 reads TGCAGTGCTTCCTGGGCGGAGCAGTTCTTC.

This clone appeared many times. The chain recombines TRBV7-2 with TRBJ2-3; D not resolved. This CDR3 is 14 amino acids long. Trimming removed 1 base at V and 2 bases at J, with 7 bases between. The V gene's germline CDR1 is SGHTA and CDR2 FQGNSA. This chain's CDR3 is CASSLDGNTDTQYF. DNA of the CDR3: TGTGCCAGCAGCTTAGACGGAAACACAGATACGCAGTATTTT.

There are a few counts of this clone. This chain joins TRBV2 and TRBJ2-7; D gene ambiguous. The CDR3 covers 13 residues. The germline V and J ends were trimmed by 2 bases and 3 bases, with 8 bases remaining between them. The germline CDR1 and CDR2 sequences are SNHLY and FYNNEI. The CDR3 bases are TGTGCCAGCAGTGAATCGGCCTTCTACGAGCAGTACTTC. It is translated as CASSESAFYEQYF.

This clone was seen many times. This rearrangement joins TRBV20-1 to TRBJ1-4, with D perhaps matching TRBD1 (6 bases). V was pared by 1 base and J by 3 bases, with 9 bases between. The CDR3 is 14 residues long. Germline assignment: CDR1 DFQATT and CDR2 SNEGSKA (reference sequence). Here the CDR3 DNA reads TGCAGTGCTAGAGTAGGGGGAGCTAATGAAAAACTGTTTTTT. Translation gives CSARVGGANEKLFF.

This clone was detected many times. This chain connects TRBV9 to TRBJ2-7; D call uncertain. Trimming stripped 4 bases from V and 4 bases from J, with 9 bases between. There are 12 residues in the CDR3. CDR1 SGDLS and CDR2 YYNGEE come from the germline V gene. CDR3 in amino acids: CASSSDPYEQYF. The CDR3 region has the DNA TGTGCCAGCAGCTCGGACCCGTACGAGCAGTACTTC.

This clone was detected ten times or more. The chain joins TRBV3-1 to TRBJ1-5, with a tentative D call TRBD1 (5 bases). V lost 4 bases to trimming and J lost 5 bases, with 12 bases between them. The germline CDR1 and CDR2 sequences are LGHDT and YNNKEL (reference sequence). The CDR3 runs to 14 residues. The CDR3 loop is CASSPGQGHQPQHF. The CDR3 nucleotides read TGTGCCAGCAGCCCGGGCCAGGGACATCAGCCCCAGCATTTT.